These T cell receptor beta chains were read from a single sample in a study of blood T cell repertoires in COVID-19. TCRdb's table, derived via immunoSEQ multiplex PCR, lists solely in-frame clones and lacks some. The table includes about 370,000 clones, approximately 91% detected once. Sequenced: PBMCs or T cells enriched from blood (not recorded which). The receptors come from a woman aged 40 to 50 who had been exposed to COVID-19. The CDR3 runs from the conserved cysteine through the conserved F or W. A clone size is listed for some rows: how often the clone was seen (once, few, many), or a class if it is expanded.

j_call,v_call,clone_size,cdr3_aa
TRBJ2-7,TRBV10-3,-,CAISGGTGSYEQYF
TRBJ2-2,TRBV18,-,CASSPLPRDTGELFF
TRBJ1-2,TRBV10-2,-,CARMDGDGYTF
TRBJ2-5,TRBV11-2,once,CASSRGQGETQYF
TRBJ1-5,TRBV11-3,-,CASSRGGGSNQPQHF
TRBJ2-7,TRBV30,-,CAWSYGGPYEQYF
TRBJ1-1,TRBV7-9,-,CASISSLGTGTNTEAFF
TRBJ1-1,TRBV29-1,-,CSAGRKQGARSTEAFF
TRBJ2-5,TRBV30,once,CAWSMTGGKTQYF
TRBJ2-1,TRBV19,-,CATSPGDEQFF
TRBJ2-3,TRBV19,-,CASDPSGLMDTQYF
TRBJ1-2,TRBV6-5,-,CASSLAGGLGYTF
TRBJ1-3,TRBV19,-,CASSFSVPSSGNTIYF
TRBJ2-1,TRBV10-3,-,CAIWRREGPYNEQFF
TRBJ1-2,TRBV6-5,-,CASRVPGGDYGYTF
TRBJ2-3,TRBV5-5,once,CASSLVLRRTDTQYF
TRBJ2-1,TRBV7-2,-,CASSSKAGGPTNEQFF
TRBJ2-1,TRBV11-3,-,CASSLTSTGTLAGEGQFF
TRBJ1-2,TRBV30,-,CAWKWTGIHNYGYTF
TRBJ1-4,TRBV5-1,once,CASSAGSATNEKLFF
TRBJ2-1,TRBV7-2,-,CASSPNRDRGQFF
TRBJ1-5,TRBV2,few,CASSEARQGAPIIKPQHF
TRBJ1-1,TRBV9,once,CASSLKPNTEAFF
TRBJ1-2,TRBV12-3/TRBV12-4,once,CASQISRYYGYTF
TRBJ2-1,TRBV7-8,-,CASSPRSFNNEQFF
TRBJ1-2,TRBV10-2,once,CASSERTGSGYTF
TRBJ1-1,TRBV19,-,CASIQAGWAEAFF
TRBJ2-3,TRBV7-8,-,CASSLAKARGDTQYF
TRBJ1-3,TRBV24-1,-,CEIGATRLGNTIYF